Listed below are T cell receptor beta chains from one sample, sequenced in a study of T cells in Graves' hyperthyroidism and ophthalmopathy. TCRdb reprocessed the multiplex PCR reads via MiXCR and lists one record per CDR3 protein. Of hundreds of thousands of distinct CDR3 sequences detected, roughly 20% appear once; the ten largest clones hold about 60%. What was sequenced was blood. The receptors stem from a young man with Graves' ophthalmopathy. CDR3s include the opening cysteine and the closing phenylalanine or tryptophan. Fields, in order: CDR3 DNA, CDR3 protein, D gene, CDR3 length, clone size, V gene, J gene. A D gene is named only where the DNA matches it firmly. A clone size is listed for some rows: how often the clone was seen (once, few, many), or a class if it is expanded.

CDR3nt: TGCAGTGCTAGACTTCCGGAACTCTATGGCTACACCTTC
CDR3aa: CSARLPELYGYTF
d_gene: -
len: 13
abundance: -
v_gene: TRBV20-1
j_gene: TRBJ1-2

CDR3nt: TGTGCCAGCAGTGGGACCAGAAATTCACCCCTCCACTTT
CDR3aa: CASSGTRNSPLHF
d_gene: -
len: 13
abundance: -
v_gene: TRBV11-2
j_gene: TRBJ1-6

CDR3nt: TGTGCCAGCAGCGTATCAACAGGTGCGAACACTGAAGCTTTCTTT
CDR3aa: CASSVSTGANTEAFF
d_gene: -
len: 15
abundance: -
v_gene: TRBV9
j_gene: TRBJ1-1

CDR3nt: TGTGCCAGCTCACCACCTACCGCTGGCTACACCTTC
CDR3aa: CASSPPTAGYTF
d_gene: -
len: 12
abundance: few
v_gene: TRBV18
j_gene: TRBJ1-2

CDR3nt: TGTGCCAGCAGTTCCAAGGGGTTGTGGGCGAACACTGAAGCTTTCTTT
CDR3aa: CASSSKGLWANTEAFF
d_gene: -
len: 16
abundance: -
v_gene: TRBV27
j_gene: TRBJ1-1

CDR3nt: TGTGCCAGCTCGCCGGGACAGGGGCCACCCCTCCACTTT
CDR3aa: CASSPGQGPPLHF
d_gene: TRBD1
len: 13
abundance: few
v_gene: TRBV18
j_gene: TRBJ1-6

CDR3nt: TGTGCCAGCAGCTATAGACAGGCAGCAGATACGCAGTATTTT
CDR3aa: CASSYRQAADTQYF
d_gene: -
len: 14
abundance: -
v_gene: TRBV7-2
j_gene: TRBJ2-3

CDR3nt: TGTGCCAGCAGGGACAGCCTTGGGGAAACTGAAGCTTTCTTT
CDR3aa: CASRDSLGETEAFF
d_gene: -
len: 14
abundance: -
v_gene: TRBV6-2/TRBV6-3
j_gene: TRBJ1-1

CDR3nt: TGTGCCAGCAGCTCAAGCGGGAGACCCTACAATGAGCAGTTCTTC
CDR3aa: CASSSSGRPYNEQFF
d_gene: TRBD2
len: 15
abundance: -
v_gene: TRBV6-7
j_gene: TRBJ2-1

CDR3nt: TGCAGCGTTTTTAGCGGGTGCGTCGCCAACGAGCAGTACTTC
CDR3aa: CSVFSGCVANEQYF
d_gene: TRBD2
len: 14
abundance: -
v_gene: TRBV29-1
j_gene: TRBJ2-7

CDR3nt: TGTGCCAGCAGCGCGACGGCGGGAGCGACGGAGACCCAGTACTTC
CDR3aa: CASSATAGATETQYF
d_gene: TRBD2
len: 15
abundance: -
v_gene: TRBV3-1
j_gene: TRBJ2-5

CDR3nt: TGTGCCTGGACCCGGGACTTCCAAGAGACCCAGTACTTC
CDR3aa: CAWTRDFQETQYF
d_gene: -
len: 13
abundance: -
v_gene: TRBV30
j_gene: TRBJ2-5

CDR3nt: TGTGCCACCAGTGATTCGGACCCATATCTCGACGAGCAGTACTTC
CDR3aa: CATSDSDPYLDEQYF
d_gene: -
len: 15
abundance: few
v_gene: TRBV24-1
j_gene: TRBJ2-7

CDR3nt: TGCGCCAGCAGCCAAGATCAAGGGTATAGCACAGATACGCAGTATTTT
CDR3aa: CASSQDQGYSTDTQYF
d_gene: -
len: 16
abundance: -
v_gene: TRBV4-1
j_gene: TRBJ2-3

CDR3nt: TGTGCCAGTAGGCACACAGGGGCGAACACTGAAGCTTTCTTT
CDR3aa: CASRHTGANTEAFF
d_gene: TRBD1
len: 14
abundance: -
v_gene: TRBV30
j_gene: TRBJ1-1

CDR3nt: TGTGCCAGCAGCCTGGCCAGGGACGGTCAGCCCCAGCATTTT
CDR3aa: CASSLARDGQPQHF
d_gene: -
len: 14
abundance: few
v_gene: TRBV7-2
j_gene: TRBJ1-5

CDR3nt: TGTGCCACCAGCAGAGGAGCCGAGCAGTACTTC
CDR3aa: CATSRGAEQYF
d_gene: -
len: 11
abundance: once
v_gene: TRBV15
j_gene: TRBJ2-7

CDR3nt: TGCGCCAGCAGCGGGGGACTGGGGAGCTCCAATGAGCAGTTCTTC
CDR3aa: CASSGGLGSSNEQFF
d_gene: -
len: 15
abundance: -
v_gene: TRBV10-1
j_gene: TRBJ2-1

CDR3nt: TGTGCCAGCAGCGTGGGGGGAGACAGTCTGACTGGCTACACCTTC
CDR3aa: CASSVGGDSLTGYTF
d_gene: -
len: 15
abundance: -
v_gene: TRBV9
j_gene: TRBJ1-2

CDR3nt: TGTGCCTGGAGTGTACTCGGACTGGACACAGATACGCAGTATTTT
CDR3aa: CAWSVLGLDTDTQYF
d_gene: -
len: 15
abundance: -
v_gene: TRBV30
j_gene: TRBJ2-3

CDR3nt: TGTGCCAGCAGCGTAGGACTAGCGGGAGGGCGCTGGGACACCGGGGAGCTGTTTTTT
CDR3aa: CASSVGLAGGRWDTGELFF
d_gene: TRBD2
len: 19
abundance: few
v_gene: TRBV9
j_gene: TRBJ2-2

CDR3nt: TGCAGTGCTAGACAGGTCACAGATACGCAGTATTTT
CDR3aa: CSARQVTDTQYF
d_gene: -
len: 12
abundance: many
v_gene: TRBV20-1
j_gene: TRBJ2-3

CDR3nt: TGTGCCAGCACTCAAATGGTTTCGGAGCTGCTTTTT
CDR3aa: CASTQMVSELLF
d_gene: -
len: 12
abundance: -
v_gene: TRBV12-3/TRBV12-4
j_gene: TRBJ2-2

CDR3nt: TGTGCCAGCAGGGGCGATGGGACAGGACCAGACAATGAGCAGTTCTTC
CDR3aa: CASRGDGTGPDNEQFF
d_gene: TRBD1
len: 16
abundance: few
v_gene: TRBV7-9
j_gene: TRBJ2-1

CDR3nt: TGTGCCAGCAGCCGGGACAACATCAACACCGGGGAGCTGTTTTTT
CDR3aa: CASSRDNINTGELFF
d_gene: -
len: 15
abundance: few
v_gene: TRBV5-6
j_gene: TRBJ2-2

CDR3nt: TGTGCCAGCAGCGATCCGGGGGAGGGGGGCAATGAGCAGTTCTTC
CDR3aa: CASSDPGEGGNEQFF
d_gene: -
len: 15
abundance: few
v_gene: TRBV25-1
j_gene: TRBJ2-1

CDR3nt: TGTGCCTGGAAAGGTCAGCTTAATGAAAAACTGTTTTTT
CDR3aa: CAWKGQLNEKLFF
d_gene: -
len: 13
abundance: many
v_gene: TRBV30
j_gene: TRBJ1-4

CDR3nt: TGTGCCACGGCGACTAGCGGCGTGGGGGAGCAGTACTTC
CDR3aa: CATATSGVGEQYF
d_gene: TRBD2
len: 13
abundance: -
v_gene: TRBV24-1
j_gene: TRBJ2-7

CDR3nt: TGTGCCAGCAGTGAAGACCCGGGACTAGCGGGAATAAAGAGGGAGACCCAGTACTTC
CDR3aa: CASSEDPGLAGIKRETQYF
d_gene: TRBD2
len: 19
abundance: few
v_gene: TRBV2
j_gene: TRBJ2-5

CDR3nt: TGTGCCAGCAGTTATCAGGACGGCACAGATACGCAGTATTTT
CDR3aa: CASSYQDGTDTQYF
d_gene: -
len: 14
abundance: -
v_gene: TRBV6-5
j_gene: TRBJ2-3

CDR3nt: TGTGCCAGCAGCTTAGTGGCAATGACAGCAATGGCTGAAGCTTTCTTT
CDR3aa: CASSLVAMTAMAEAFF
d_gene: -
len: 16
abundance: many
v_gene: TRBV7-8
j_gene: TRBJ1-1

CDR3nt: TGCAGTGCTAGGGCGGGGAATAGCAATCAGCCCCAGCATTTT
CDR3aa: CSARAGNSNQPQHF
d_gene: -
len: 14
abundance: few
v_gene: TRBV20-1
j_gene: TRBJ1-5

CDR3nt: TGCGCCAGCAGCTTGGGGCGACTTTACAATGAGCAGTTCTTC
CDR3aa: CASSLGRLYNEQFF
d_gene: -
len: 14
abundance: few
v_gene: TRBV5-1
j_gene: TRBJ2-1

CDR3nt: TGTGCCAGCTCACCACCGGGGTCCGTAGAGACCCAGTACTTC
CDR3aa: CASSPPGSVETQYF
d_gene: -
len: 14
abundance: few
v_gene: TRBV18
j_gene: TRBJ2-5

CDR3nt: TGCGCCAGCAGCTATACGGGACAGGGCAACTACGAGCAGTACTTC
CDR3aa: CASSYTGQGNYEQYF
d_gene: TRBD1
len: 15
abundance: many
v_gene: TRBV5-1
j_gene: TRBJ2-7

CDR3nt: TGTGCCTGGAATAGCGGGAGTGGCCACGAGCAGTACTTC
CDR3aa: CAWNSGSGHEQYF
d_gene: TRBD2
len: 13
abundance: many
v_gene: TRBV30
j_gene: TRBJ2-7

CDR3nt: TGTGCCAGCAGCTTTTTAGCGGGAGAAACCGGGGAGCTGTTTTTT
CDR3aa: CASSFLAGETGELFF
d_gene: TRBD2
len: 15
abundance: many
v_gene: TRBV11-2
j_gene: TRBJ2-2

CDR3nt: TGTGCCAGCATCGACAACTCTGGGGCCAACGTCCTGACTTTC
CDR3aa: CASIDNSGANVLTF
d_gene: -
len: 14
abundance: -
v_gene: TRBV12-3/TRBV12-4
j_gene: TRBJ2-6

CDR3nt: TGTGCCAGCAGCCCTACAGTTTACTATGGCTACACCTTC
CDR3aa: CASSPTVYYGYTF
d_gene: -
len: 13
abundance: -
v_gene: TRBV3-1
j_gene: TRBJ1-2

CDR3nt: TGTGCCAGCAGTTTACGGGGGGCCCCCCTGAGGGAGCAGTTCTTC
CDR3aa: CASSLRGAPLREQFF
d_gene: -
len: 15
abundance: once
v_gene: TRBV12-3/TRBV12-4
j_gene: TRBJ2-1

CDR3nt: TGTGCCTGGAGCCCCGGGACTTACGAGCAGTACTTC
CDR3aa: CAWSPGTYEQYF
d_gene: -
len: 12
abundance: many
v_gene: TRBV30
j_gene: TRBJ2-7

CDR3nt: TGTGCCAGCAGTGCCTCTTACAATGAGCAGTTCTTC
CDR3aa: CASSASYNEQFF
d_gene: -
len: 12
abundance: -
v_gene: TRBV6-2/TRBV6-3
j_gene: TRBJ2-1

CDR3nt: TGTGCCAGCTCACCCCAGGACTACAATGAGCAGTTCTTC
CDR3aa: CASSPQDYNEQFF
d_gene: -
len: 13
abundance: -
v_gene: TRBV18
j_gene: TRBJ2-1

CDR3nt: TGTGCCAGTAGTATAGGGTCTGCGGGAAGGTTGGAGACCCAGTACTTC
CDR3aa: CASSIGSAGRLETQYF
d_gene: -
len: 16
abundance: -
v_gene: TRBV19
j_gene: TRBJ2-5

CDR3nt: TGTGCCAGCAGCCAAGATTGGGAGGGGGAAGGCTACACCTTC
CDR3aa: CASSQDWEGEGYTF
d_gene: -
len: 14
abundance: many
v_gene: TRBV4-2
j_gene: TRBJ1-2

CDR3nt: TGTGCCAGCAGCTTGGCCTTAGGGGTGGTAAATTCACCCCTCCACTTT
CDR3aa: CASSLALGVVNSPLHF
d_gene: -
len: 16
abundance: -
v_gene: TRBV5-5
j_gene: TRBJ1-6

CDR3nt: TGTGCCAGCAGCTTAGGAACTGGCTCGGGCACTGAAGCTTTCTTT
CDR3aa: CASSLGTGSGTEAFF
d_gene: -
len: 15
abundance: -
v_gene: TRBV7-9
j_gene: TRBJ1-1

CDR3nt: TGTGCCAGCAGGGGTGGAGAGGGAGCTAACTATGGCTACACCTTC
CDR3aa: CASRGGEGANYGYTF
d_gene: -
len: 15
abundance: few
v_gene: TRBV12-3/TRBV12-4
j_gene: TRBJ1-2

CDR3nt: TGCGCCAGCAGCCATACTAGCGGGATGGGTCCAGATACGCAGTATTTT
CDR3aa: CASSHTSGMGPDTQYF
d_gene: TRBD2
len: 16
abundance: many
v_gene: TRBV5-1
j_gene: TRBJ2-3

CDR3nt: TGTGCCAGCAGTGCCAGGGGGAGATACAATGAGCAGTTCTTC
CDR3aa: CASSARGRYNEQFF
d_gene: TRBD1
len: 14
abundance: once
v_gene: TRBV2
j_gene: TRBJ2-1

CDR3nt: TGTGCCAGCTCGCTTAGTAGCGGGACTGTCAATGAGCAGTTCTTC
CDR3aa: CASSLSSGTVNEQFF
d_gene: TRBD2
len: 15
abundance: many
v_gene: TRBV18
j_gene: TRBJ2-1

CDR3nt: TGTGCCAGCAGTTCCGAACCTCCCTACGAGCAGTACTTC
CDR3aa: CASSSEPPYEQYF
d_gene: -
len: 13
abundance: few
v_gene: TRBV6-9
j_gene: TRBJ2-7

CDR3nt: TGTGCCACCAGCAGAGATAGGAATACGCAGTATTTT
CDR3aa: CATSRDRNTQYF
d_gene: -
len: 12
abundance: -
v_gene: TRBV15
j_gene: TRBJ2-3

CDR3nt: TGTGCCAGCAGGCTCCCCGGGACACCGATTGTTGGCTACACCTTC
CDR3aa: CASRLPGTPIVGYTF
d_gene: -
len: 15
abundance: many
v_gene: TRBV28
j_gene: TRBJ1-2

CDR3nt: TGTGCCAGCAACCCAATGCTCCGGGCAGGGGGTGAAAAACTGTTTTTT
CDR3aa: CASNPMLRAGGEKLFF
d_gene: TRBD1
len: 16
abundance: -
v_gene: TRBV28
j_gene: TRBJ1-4

CDR3nt: TGTGCCAGCAGCTTAGGGACAGGGAGCACTGAAGCTTTCTTT
CDR3aa: CASSLGTGSTEAFF
d_gene: TRBD1
len: 14
abundance: many
v_gene: TRBV11-1
j_gene: TRBJ1-1

CDR3nt: TGTGCCACCAGTGACCCTGATAGCGGGGGACACTACGAGCAGTACTTC
CDR3aa: CATSDPDSGGHYEQYF
d_gene: TRBD2
len: 16
abundance: -
v_gene: TRBV24-1
j_gene: TRBJ2-7